Listed here are 14 T cell receptor beta chains from one sample, sequenced in a study of Ad26.COV2.S vaccination and SARS-CoV-2 variants (dated by TCRdb to the early 2020s). In light of the paper, this sample's treatment or condition label describes: some 19 received Ad26.COV2.S at low or high dose, single or two shots; 5 received placebo; per-sample allocation not given. Repertoires of vaccine and placebo recipients were sequenced from samples collected on day 63 after the first injection. Library generation was performed with the immunoSEQ multiplex PCR assay. Not all clones reach the TCRdb copy of this immuneACCESS table, which keeps in-frame sequences only. Checked studies attribute under half of the gap to unresolved V genes and leave the rest unexplained. A total of about 470,000 clones appear in this sample, about 90% of them only once. The ten largest clones take up about 4.4% of the sample.

The starting material was peripheral blood, obtained in a trial of Ad26.COV2.S vaccine versus placebo. The receptors stem from a person between 18 and 65 years old who received the Ad26.COV2.S COVID-19 vaccine or a placebo.

The genes are TRBV6-5 and TRBJ2-5, with TRBD2 as a possible D gene (5 bases). The ends were cut back, 6 bases at V and 3 bases at J, with 17 bases in the middle. Germline V gene sequence: CDR1 MNHEY, CDR2 SVGAGI. The CDR3 has 15 amino acids. The CDR3 reads CASRLGLPGKETQYF. CDR3 sequence (DNA): TGTGCCAGCAGACTAGGACTCCCGGGGAAAGAGACCCAGTACTTC.

The chain carries TRBV5-1 and TRBJ2-2; weak D call: TRBD1 (7 bases). Trimming removed 0 bases at V and 5 bases at J, with 11 bases between. The CDR3 spans 15 residues. Germline-derived CDR1 and CDR2 are SGHRS and YFSETQ. The CDR3 sequence is CASSLESGGTGELFF. In nucleotides, the CDR3 is TGCGCCAGCAGCTTGGAGTCAGGGGGGACCGGGGAGCTGTTTTTT.

The chain uses TRBV25-1 and TRBJ2-6; D gene uncertain. V gave up 8 bases and J gave up 0 bases, with 5 bases separating them. Germline V lookup: CDR1 MGHDK, CDR2 SYGVNS. The CDR3 covers 13 residues. In DNA, the CDR3 is TGTGCCAGCGTAAACTCTGGGGCCAACGTCCTGACTTTC. Encoded protein: CASVNSGANVLTF.

The rearrangement uses TRBV11-2 and TRBJ2-3, with 9 bases that match TRBD1. Trimming removed 5 bases from V and 3 bases from J; junction bases left unmatched: 15. Germline CDR1 reads SGHAT; CDR2 reads FQNNGV. This CDR3 has 18 amino acids. CDR3 sequence: CASSLQGALLGRTDTQYF. CDR3 nucleotides: TGTGCCAGCAGCCTACAGGGGGCGCTTTTAGGTCGGACAGATACGCAGTATTTT.

The V gene is TRBV13, the J gene TRBJ2-7; D unclear. The CDR3 contains 12 residues. CDR1 and CDR2 from the germline V gene are PRHDT and FYEKMQ (reference sequence). Trimming stripped 8 bases from V and 2 bases from J, with 10 bases between. The CDR3 region is CASARMTYEQYF. The CDR3 DNA reads as TGTGCCAGCGCCAGGATGACCTACGAGCAGTACTTC.

This chain uses TRBV29-1 with TRBJ2-3; 11 bases fit TRBD1. CDR3 length: 11 amino acids. Germline V gene sequence: CDR1 SQVTM, CDR2 ANQGSEA. V shed 7 bases and J 13 bases; nucleotides not matched to a gene: 7. The CDR3 DNA follows: TGCAGCGCATGGTGGGACAGGGGGAAGTATTTT. Translation gives CSAWWDRGKYF.

The J gene is TRBJ2-2, the V gene TRBV28, with D possibly being TRBD1 or TRBD2 (7 bases each). The germline gives CDR1 MDHEN, CDR2 SYDVKM. V was cut by 7 bases and J by 6 bases, with 15 bases left in between. This CDR3 region has 14 residues. CDR3 in amino acids: CASTRSGGAGELFF. The DNA of the CDR3 is TGTGCCAGCACCCGGTCAGGGGGGGCCGGGGAGCTGTTTTTT.

The gene calls are TRBV4-2 and TRBJ2-1, with 12 bases aligning to TRBD2. J lost 8 bases, V lost 4 bases, and 6 bases had no gene match. The CDR3 consists of 15 residues. CDR1 is LGHNA and CDR2 is YNFKEQ in the germline V gene. CDR3 protein: CASSLSTSGSDEQFF. CDR3 in DNA: TGTGCCAGCAGCCTCTCGACTAGCGGGAGCGATGAGCAGTTCTTC.

The chain is built from TRBV11-2 and TRBJ2-3; D tentatively reads TRBD1 or TRBD2 (5 bases each). The CDR3 consists of 14 residues. V shed 1 base and J shed 9 bases, with 14 bases lying between them. Germline V gene lookup returns CDR1 SGHAT and CDR2 FQNNGV. In nucleotides, the CDR3 is TGTGCCAGCAGCTTAGGCCTGATGGGACGCACGCAGTATTTT. Protein product: CASSLGLMGRTQYF.

Comment on this clone: One junction end does not reproduce the germline sequence, and a read error may be involved. The genes are TRBV7-9 and TRBJ1-1; no reliable D call. Germline V lookup: CDR1 SEHNR, CDR2 FQNEAQ (reference sequence). This CDR3 region has 14 residues. The CDR3 DNA is TGTGCCAGCAGTTTAGAAGCGGGTTCGTCCGAAGCTTTCTTT. Translated, it gives CASSLEAGSSEAFF.

The chain is built from TRBV28 and TRBJ2-7; D perhaps matches TRBD1 (6 bases). Germline values: CDR1 MDHEN, CDR2 SYDVKM. This CDR3 comprises 14 residues. V gave up 10 bases and J gave up 12 bases, with 28 bases separating them. The CDR3 reads CATEIGDNLRVGYF. The DNA of the CDR3 is TGTGCCACCGAGATAGGGGACAACCTCCGAGTTGGGTACTTC.

CDR3 protein: CASSVRDWETQYF. As DNA, the CDR3 is TGTGCCAGCAGCGTTAGGGACTGGGAGACCCAGTACTTC. The rearrangement links TRBV9 to TRBJ2-5; weak D call: TRBD2 (6 bases). V was shortened by 2 bases and J by 5 bases, with 10 bases between the two germline ends. The CDR3 is made up of 13 amino acids. Germline loops: CDR1 SGDLS, CDR2 YYNGEE. Drawing the rest from reference TRBV9 and TRBJ2-5, the complete variable domain is DSGVTQTPKHLITATGQRVTLRCSPRSGDLSVYWYQQSLDQGLQFLIQYYNGEERAKGNILERFSAQQFPDLHSELNLSSLELGDSALYFCASSVRDWETQYFGPGTRLLVL.

This rearrangement joins TRBV24-1 to TRBJ2-1; 10 nucleotides agree with TRBD2. J lost 8 bases, V lost 2 bases, and 14 bases had no gene match. CDR3 length: 18 amino acids. Germline CDR1 is KGHDR and CDR2 is SFDVKD. The CDR3 bases are TGTGCCACCAGTGATTCTTGGGCTAGCGGGAGCCTTAGGGATGAGCAGTTCTTC. Its translation: CATSDSWASGSLRDEQFF.

The rearrangement uses TRBV5-1 and TRBJ2-1, with TRBD2 matching over 9 bases. This CDR3 region has 16 residues. J lost 4 bases, V lost 4 bases, and 9 bases had no gene match. Per germline, CDR1 SGHRS and CDR2 YFSETQ. The CDR3 bases are TGCGCCAGCAGCCTTAGCGGGGGCATTAAATACAATGAGCAGTTCTTC. Its translation: CASSLSGGIKYNEQFF.